What follows describes a single T cell receptor (beta chain). Its specificity is not known. A multiplex PCR was run with 60 Vbeta primers and 13 Jbeta primers. Sequenced by immunoSEQ multiplex PCR; TCRdb stores in-frame clones only, minus some. This table holds about 170,000 clones, roughly four fifths found once. V was clipped by 0 bases and J by 3 bases; unmatched bases: 8. CDR1 is SGHTA, CDR2 FQGNSA, per germline. The CDR3 loop spans 17 amino acids. This entry belongs to a study of cytomegalovirus exposure and HLA in healthy donors. Study-wide points: Reportedly, TCR beta sequences accurately predicted HLA-A and HLA-B alleles in most subjects. Several top significant clusters appeared, in a later analysis, to be linked to common viral pathogens. Through in vitro validation, three CMV-associated chains were shown to be specific for CMV antigens. Earlier findings revealed that most TCR beta V segments proved productive either about 87% or about 30% of the time.

The sample taken for sequencing was PBMCs. The TCR was taken from a woman aged 30 to 39 in good health and CMV-seropositive. The V gene is TRBV7-2, the J gene TRBJ2-7, with 10 bases identical to TRBD2. The CDR3 bases are TGTGCCAGCAGCTTAGCGAGCGGGAGGGGAGGGGGCTACGAGCAGTACTTC. Protein sequence: CASSLASGRGGGYEQYF.